The 11 T cell receptor beta chains presented below share a single source sample, sequenced in a study of control samples from healthy donors and cancer patients. Sequenced by immunoSEQ multiplex PCR; TCRdb stores in-frame clones only, minus some. Among about 94,000 clones, roughly nine tenths were seen once, and the ten largest hold roughly 1.3%. Sequenced input: blood. The receptors were gathered from a woman between 50 and 59 years old in good health.

J is TRBJ2-5 and V is TRBV15; D gene uncertain. The CDR3 runs to 16 residues. V lost 2 bases and J 2 bases, leaving 15 bases between the germline ends. Germline CDR1 is LNHNV and CDR2 is YYDKDF (reference sequence). The DNA of the CDR3 is TGTGCCACCAGCAGACAGAAATTCGTTCCACAAGAGACCCAGTACTTC. Its protein is CATSRQKFVPQETQYF.

This chain connects TRBV25-1 to TRBJ2-1; the match to TRBD1 covers 7 bases. This CDR3 region has 14 residues. V was pared by 0 bases and J by 12 bases, with 8 bases of the junction left unmatched. Germline-derived CDR1 and CDR2 are MGHDK and SYGVNS. The CDR3 loop is CASSEYLGDSGQFF. The CDR3 nucleotides are TGTGCCAGCAGTGAATATCTAGGGGACAGCGGGCAGTTCTTC.

The CDR3 reads CASSPRDTFNYGYTF. The CDR3 DNA reads TGTGCCAGTAGTCCGCGGGACACCTTTAACTATGGCTACACCTTC. V usage is TRBV19 and J usage is TRBJ1-2, with a tentative D call TRBD1 (6 bases). From germline, CDR1 is LNHDA and CDR2 SQIVND (reference sequence). V lost 5 bases to trimming and J lost 1 base, with 14 bases between them. The length of the CDR3 is 15 residues.

The chain has TRBV19 and TRBJ1-1, with a tentative D call TRBD1 (5 bases). The CDR3 spans 16 residues. V was pared by 5 bases and J by 0 bases, with 16 bases between. The germline gives CDR1 LNHDA, CDR2 SQIVND (reference sequence). The CDR3 sequence is CASSPRTGDMNTEAFF. CDR3 sequence (DNA): TGTGCCAGTAGTCCTCGCACGGGGGATATGAACACTGAAGCTTTCTTT.

The CDR3 loop is CASSVDDSGGIDTQYF. Here the CDR3 DNA reads TGTGCCAGCAGCGTAGATGATAGCGGGGGTATAGATACGCAGTATTTT. The V gene is TRBV9, the J gene TRBJ2-3; the match to TRBD2 covers 9 bases. The CDR3 loop spans 16 amino acids. From germline, CDR1 is SGDLS and CDR2 YYNGEE. The trim removed 0 bases at V and 5 bases at J, leaving 7 bases unmatched.

V usage is TRBV19 and J usage is TRBJ1-5; TRBD1 agrees at 9 bases. The CDR3 has 17 amino acids. Germline trimming cut 0 bases from V and 6 bases from J; bases unmatched to any gene: 9. Germline values: CDR1 LNHDA, CDR2 SQIVND (reference sequence). The CDR3 bases are TGTGCCAGTAGTATAGATCGAGGGGGACAGGGCGCTCAGCCCCAGCATTTT. Its translation is CASSIDRGGQGAQPQHF.

A single count supports this clone. This same CDR3 is encoded by further DNA sequences in the sample. The chain recombines TRBV12-5 with TRBJ2-2; maybe TRBD1 (5 bases). CDR1 is LGHNT, CDR2 FRNRAP, per germline. Trimming stripped 6 bases from V and 6 bases from J, with 8 bases between. The CDR3 runs to 12 residues. Here the CDR3 reads CASGGRAGELFF. The CDR3 DNA is TGTGCTAGTGGGGGGCGTGCCGGGGAGCTGTTTTTT.

The chain links TRBV6-6 to TRBJ1-1; no firm D call. Germline V gives CDR1 MNHNY, CDR2 SVGAGI (reference sequence). The CDR3 has 16 amino acids. Trimming stripped 2 bases from V and 1 base from J, with 14 bases between. CDR3 loop: CASSYRVPRGNTEAFF. DNA for the CDR3: TGTGCCAGCAGTTACCGGGTCCCTCGGGGGAACACTGAAGCTTTCTTT.

The V and J genes are TRBV9 and TRBJ1-1; D call uncertain. The CDR3 sequence is 15 residues long. Germline-derived CDR1 and CDR2 are SGDLS and YYNGEE. V gave up 2 bases and J gave up 3 bases, with 14 bases separating them. The CDR3 spells CASSVRTQYYTEAFF. The CDR3 nucleotides read TGTGCCAGCAGCGTCAGGACCCAATACTACACTGAAGCTTTCTTT.

The chain employs TRBV10-3 and TRBJ2-5, with D hard to call. V was cut by 8 bases and J by 0 bases, with 19 bases left in between. The CDR3 spans 16 residues. Germline V gene lookup returns CDR1 ENHRY and CDR2 SYGVKD. The CDR3 sequence is CAIARPGDAYQETQYF. DNA for the CDR3: TGTGCCATCGCCCGCCCCGGAGACGCCTACCAAGAGACCCAGTACTTC.

This rearrangement joins TRBV12-3 or TRBV12-4 to TRBJ2-5; D gene ambiguous. The CDR3 is 12 amino acids. V lost 4 bases and J 5 bases, leaving 8 bases between the germline ends. The CDR3 here is CASSSGMETQYF. CDR3 DNA: TGTGCCAGCAGTTCTGGGATGGAGACCCAGTACTTC.